Included here is one T cell receptor beta chain sequence, with context. This clone was detected only once. The clone's antigen remains unknown. No base quality values were provided; no much bigger clone lies one nucleotide off. CD8 naive samples consisted of CD45RO-negative cells that were positively selected for CCR7, yielding a CD45RA+CCR7+ population without TemRA cells. The donors were healthy, HIV-negative adults with no recently reported acute infections or vaccinations. All donors were Caucasian adults living in Nashville, Tennessee, USA. Blood was collected by leukapheresis, and PBMCs were isolated by Ficoll-Histopaque density gradient centrifugation and then cryopreserved in liquid nitrogen vapor phase. Analytical flow cytometry was used to check the purity and quantity of every magnetically sorted T cell population. Each sorted fraction had its genomic DNA isolated and then quantified by UV absorbance on a Nanodrop 2000c.

The CDR3 has 17 amino acids, counting the end cysteine and phenylalanine. The retained sequence is limited to the CDR3, 51 bases, with the frame set at the first base. Taken from the germline V gene, the CDR1 and CDR2 loops are LGHNA and YSLEER. V sheds 1 base and J sheds 3 bases, leaving 18 bases between their ends. This record comes from a study of shared clonotypes between healthy human individuals (dated by TCRdb to the early 2020s). Study-wide context: The cohort included a few men and two women between 18 and 49 years of age. For each donor, CD4 naive and CD4 memory were each run on three plates, CD8 naive on two plates, and CD8 memory on one plate. To estimate repertoire size and how much clonotypes are shared between individuals, the study performed deep sequencing of blood TCR repertoires from about five healthy adults. To increase sequencing depth and limit assay-specific biases, different laboratories used diverse techniques to prepare libraries and sequence TCR repertoires. Per donor, leukapheresis produced somewhere between about 0.94 and 10 billion PBMCs.

Using the deep immunoSEQ assay, TCR CDR3 regions were amplified from genomic DNA by multiplex PCR. Genomic DNA extracted from each cell subset was distributed evenly over all wells of several immunoSEQ 96-well plates, and each plate served as one replicate. For sorted subsets, around 200 ng genomic DNA, equal to some 28,000 T cell genomes, was loaded into each replicate PCR. Purified libraries were measured with a Qubit 3.0 fluorometer, size-checked on a Bioanalyzer 2100, and measured again with the KAPA Library Quantification kit. Each immunoSEQ 96-well plate was sequenced on its own single-read 150-cycle Illumina NextSeq 550 flow cell. Under the source paper's analysis protocol: Because the immunoSEQ output held only junctional sequences and lacked quality scores, the filtering could not match the filtering applied to full-length reads. Sequences were annotated with PyIR, a Python wrapper for IgBLAST v1.9, and V/J genes and CDR3 were assigned using IMGT germline references. Any read was removed if the V/J assignment was weak (E-value above 1e-6), the CDR3 was missing, or the read contained stop codons, out-of-frame junctions, or ambiguous translated residues. V3J clonotypes were defined as sequences sharing the same inferred V gene, J gene, and CDR3 amino acid sequence. Percentage overlap between repertoires was computed as shared unique clonotypes divided by the size of the smaller repertoire. RTK rarefaction, the Chao1 estimator, and Recon v2.1 estimates of unobserved clonotypes were used to assess repertoire richness. Generation probabilities were computed with OLGA for all TCRbeta clonotypes obtained by the gDNA method from a handful of donors. In TCRdb, the immuneACCESS table is reduced to in-frame sequences with V and J assigned. These tables do not hold every clone; where another copy was compared, an unresolved V gene accounts for under half, and the others remain unexplained. D and trimming come from the DNA, and the V and J calls and clone size come from that table. The sample table shows about 2.1 million clones, and 85% to 95% are seen once. The ten largest account for about 1.6% of the sample.

Findings and caveats that apply to the study as a whole: Naive subsets generally had larger estimated clonotype richness than memory subsets. Based on pairwise subsampling, the degree of clonotype sharing among donors was expected to be affected by sequencing depth. Sharing across several donors was observed for 4.5% to 6.5% of naive CD4, 3% to 3.5% of naive CD8, 2% to 2.5% of memory CD4, and around 0.42% of memory CD8 clonotypes. The small number of donors limited the genetic and exposure-history diversity represented. Sampling was restricted to blood, and TCR repertoires in tissue are likely to differ from TCR repertoires in blood. Clonotypes shared by all four sorted-subset donors showed higher generation probabilities than non-shared clonotypes. Incomplete sequencing was indicated by rarefaction of sorted-subset datasets, despite the large sequencing depth.

The clonotype comes from a man aged 18 to 29 in good health. Some clones in this sample may be carry-over from other donors' samples. Sequenced: naive CD8+ T cells from PBMCs. What the cell subset or site label conveys for this sample: CD45RA+CCR7+. The V gene is TRBV4-3 and the J gene is TRBJ1-2; TRBD1 could be the D gene, as 5 bases match. CDR3 protein: CASSQALSREADYGYTF. The nucleotide sequence reads TGCGCCAGCAGCCAAGCCCTCTCCAGGGAAGCAGACTATGGCTACACCTTC.